Here is one TCR beta chain with its context. Its antigen is undetermined. Libraries were prepared by immunoSEQ multiplex PCR; TCRdb keeps only in-frame clonotypes and omits some of them. The sample contains roughly 74,000 clones, roughly 90% of which appear only once. V was clipped by 3 bases and J by 2 bases; unmatched bases: 10. Germline V CDR1 and CDR2: KGHSH, LQKENI. This CDR3 has 18 residues. The record originates from a study of PD-L1 blockade in urothelial cancer. Turning to the study itself: Analyzed time points were 3 weeks (second dose) and 6 weeks after therapy began. T cells numbered a median of around 150,000 in the blood samples. Whole-study findings and limits: Clonality of blood TCR below the median before treatment predicted better survival.

Patients each gave 1 to 8 samples, pretreatment and on-treatment. The chain employs TRBV18 and TRBJ1-6; 7 positions match TRBD1. The TCR was taken from a woman between 65 and 79 years old with urothelial cancer. The sequenced sample was PBMCs, obtained around atezolizumab (anti-PD-L1) treatment. The CDR3 DNA sequence: TGTGCCAGCTCACCCGACCAGTTAGGGGGCGCCTATAATTCACCCCTCCACTTT. Its translation is CASSPDQLGGAYNSPLHF.